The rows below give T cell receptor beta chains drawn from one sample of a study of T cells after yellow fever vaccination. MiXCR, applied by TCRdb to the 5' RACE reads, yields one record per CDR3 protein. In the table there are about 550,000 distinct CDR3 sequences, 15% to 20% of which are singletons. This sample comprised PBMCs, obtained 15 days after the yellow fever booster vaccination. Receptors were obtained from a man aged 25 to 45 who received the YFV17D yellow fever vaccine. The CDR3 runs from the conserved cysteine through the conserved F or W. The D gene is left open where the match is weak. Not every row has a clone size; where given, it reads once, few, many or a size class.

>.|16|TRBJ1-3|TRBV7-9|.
TGTGCCAGCAGCTTACAAGGACTTATCTCTGGAAACACCATATATTTT
CASSLQGLISGNTIYF
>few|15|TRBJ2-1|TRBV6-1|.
TGTGCCAGCACCAAAATCGGGAGCTCCTACAATGAGCAGTTCTTC
CASTKIGSSYNEQFF
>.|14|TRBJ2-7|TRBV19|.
TGTGCCAGCACCGACAGGTCGCTGCCCTGGGAGCAGTACTTC
CASTDRSLPWEQYF
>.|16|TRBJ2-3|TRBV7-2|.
TGTGCCAGCAGCTTAGGTGGCTCCACCCTCACAGATACGCAGTATTTT
CASSLGGSTLTDTQYF
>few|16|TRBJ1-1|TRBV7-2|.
TGTGCCAGCAGCTTAGCAGGGCCCGCGACGAACACTGAAGCTTTCTTT
CASSLAGPATNTEAFF
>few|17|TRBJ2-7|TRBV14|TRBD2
TGTGCCAGCAGCCTCTCTTTCCTAGCGGGAGTTTCCAGGGAGCAGTACTTC
CASSLSFLAGVSREQYF
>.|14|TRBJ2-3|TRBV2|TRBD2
TGTGCCAGCGTGCGGGAGGCAAGCACAGATACGCAGTATTTT
CASVREASTDTQYF
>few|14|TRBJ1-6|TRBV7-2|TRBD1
TGTGCCAGCAGCCTGGGACAGCTTTTATCACCCCTCCACTTT
CASSLGQLLSPLHF
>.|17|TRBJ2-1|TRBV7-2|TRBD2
TGTGCCAGCAGCTTAGCGGGACTAGCGGGAGTGGTCAATGAGCAGTTCTTC
CASSLAGLAGVVNEQFF
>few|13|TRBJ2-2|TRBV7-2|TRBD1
TGTGCCAGCGGACAGGGCGCTGGCGGGGAGCTGTTTTTT
CASGQGAGGELFF
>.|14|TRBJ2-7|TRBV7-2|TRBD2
TGTGCCAGCAGTACGTTAGCGGGAGCGAGAGAGCAGTACTTC
CASSTLAGAREQYF
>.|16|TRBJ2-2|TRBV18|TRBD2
TGTGCCAGCTCACCCGTTAGCGGGACGAACACCGGGGAGCTGTTTTTT
CASSPVSGTNTGELFF
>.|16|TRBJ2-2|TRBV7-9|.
TGTGCCAGCAGCGGATTGCGACTATTGAACACCGGGGAGCTGTTTTTT
CASSGLRLLNTGELFF
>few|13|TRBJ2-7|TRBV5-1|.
TGCGCCAGCAGCGTTCCACCCCACGTCGAGCAGTACTTC
CASSVPPHVEQYF
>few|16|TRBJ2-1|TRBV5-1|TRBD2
TGCGCCAGCAGCTTGGCTGCTAGCGGGATATCCGGTGAGCAGTTCTTC
CASSLAASGISGEQFF
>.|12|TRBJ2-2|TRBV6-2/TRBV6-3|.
TGTGCCAGCAACTCCCTCACCGGGGAGCTGTTTTTT
CASNSLTGELFF
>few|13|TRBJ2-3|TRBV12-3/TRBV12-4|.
TGTGCCAGCAGTTTGTCGGTCGTAGATACGCAGTATTTT
CASSLSVVDTQYF
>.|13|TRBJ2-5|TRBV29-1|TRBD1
TGCAGCGTGGGACAGGGGACTCAAGAGACCCAGTACTTC
CSVGQGTQETQYF
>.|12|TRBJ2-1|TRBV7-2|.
TGTGCCAGCAGCAGGACCATCAATGAGCAGTTCTTC
CASSRTINEQFF
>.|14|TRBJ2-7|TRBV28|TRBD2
TGTGCCAGCAGTTCTGGGGGGGTGCACTACGAGCAGTACTTC
CASSSGGVHYEQYF
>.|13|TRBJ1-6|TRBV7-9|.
TGTGCCAGCAGCTTAGCTCTTAATTCACCCCTCCACTTT
CASSLALNSPLHF
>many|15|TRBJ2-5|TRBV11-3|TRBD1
TGTGCCAGCAGCTATCGACAGGGTGTAGGGGAGACCCAGTACTTC
CASSYRQGVGETQYF
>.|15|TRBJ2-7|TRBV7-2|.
TGTGCCAGCAGCGAAGACCCGGACAGTGCCTACGAGCAGTACTTC
CASSEDPDSAYEQYF
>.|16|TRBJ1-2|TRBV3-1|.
TGTGCCAGCAGCCAAGATTCTAGGCCAGACATTTATGGCTACACCTTC
CASSQDSRPDIYGYTF
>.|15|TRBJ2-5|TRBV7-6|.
TGTGCCAGCAGCTTCGAAACGCAGGGATCGGAGACCCAGTACTTC
CASSFETQGSETQYF
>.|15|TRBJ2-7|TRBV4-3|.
TGCGCCAGCAGCCATAGTAGCTTAGTCCAGGGCGAGCAGTACTTC
CASSHSSLVQGEQYF
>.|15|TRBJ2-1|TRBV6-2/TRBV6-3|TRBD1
TGTGCCAGCAGTTACGATGGGACAGGGTTCCATGAGCAGTTCTTC
CASSYDGTGFHEQFF
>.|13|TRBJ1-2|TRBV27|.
TGTGCCAGCAGTTTCAGGAATTTCTATGGCTACACCTTC
CASSFRNFYGYTF
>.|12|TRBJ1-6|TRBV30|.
TGTGCCTGGAGCACTAATAATTCACCCCTCCACTTT
CAWSTNNSPLHF
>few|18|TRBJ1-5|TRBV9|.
TGTGCCAGCAGCGCCGGTGACGCTGGGATGCGTGGCAATCAGCCCCAGCATTTT
CASSAGDAGMRGNQPQHF
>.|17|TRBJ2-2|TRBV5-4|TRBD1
TGTGCCAGCAGCTTGGCTCCGGGACAGGGAACAACCGGGGAGCTGTTTTTT
CASSLAPGQGTTGELFF
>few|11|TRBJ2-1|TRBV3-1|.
TGTGCCAGCGGTCAGGGGTATGAGCAGTTCTTC
CASGQGYEQFF
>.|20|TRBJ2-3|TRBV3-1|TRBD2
TGTGCCAGCAGCCAATCACCCCCGGTGGCGGGAGGGACTTTCACAGATACGCAGTATTTT
CASSQSPPVAGGTFTDTQYF
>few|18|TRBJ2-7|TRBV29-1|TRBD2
TGCAGCGTTGAGGGGGGGGGACTAGCGGACGCGGGCTCCTACGAGCAGTACTTC
CSVEGGGLADAGSYEQYF
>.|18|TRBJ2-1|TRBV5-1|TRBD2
TGCGCCAGCAGCAAGAACTCCGGGACTAGCGGGAGTAGGAATGAGCAGTTCTTC
CASSKNSGTSGSRNEQFF
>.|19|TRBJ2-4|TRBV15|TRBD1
TGTGCCACCAGCACCTGGGACAGTTACCCTAGCCTGCGCAGAAACATTCAGTACTTC
CATSTWDSYPSLRRNIQYF
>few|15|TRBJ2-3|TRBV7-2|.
TGTGCCAGCAGCCGGACTGATTGGGGCACAGATACGCAGTATTTT
CASSRTDWGTDTQYF
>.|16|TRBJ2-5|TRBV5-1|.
TGCGCCAGCAGCTTACAGGGGGCCGGGAGGGAAGAGACCCAGTACTTC
CASSLQGAGREETQYF
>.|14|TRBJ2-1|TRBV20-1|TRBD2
TGCAGTGCTATAGGACTAGCGGGACGCAATGAGCAGTTCTTC
CSAIGLAGRNEQFF
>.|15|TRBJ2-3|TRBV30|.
TGTGCCTTAACCGGGACGGGGGCAAGCACAGATACGCAGTATTTT
CALTGTGASTDTQYF
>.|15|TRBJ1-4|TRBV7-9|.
TGTGCCAGCAGCTCCGGAGGGCGGATGAATGAAAAACTGTTTTTT
CASSSGGRMNEKLFF
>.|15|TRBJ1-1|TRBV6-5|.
TGTGCCAGCAGTTTAGCCTCAACAGGGAACACTGAAGCTTTCTTT
CASSLASTGNTEAFF
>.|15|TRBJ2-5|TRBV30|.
TGTGCCTGGACCCTGCAGGGGGGGGGAGAAGAGACCCAGTACTTC
CAWTLQGGGEETQYF
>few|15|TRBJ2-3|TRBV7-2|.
TGTGCCAGCAGCTTAGAACTAGTTGGACGAGATACGCAGTATTTT
CASSLELVGRDTQYF
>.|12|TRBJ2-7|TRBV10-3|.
TGTGCCATCAGTGAGTCGGTAGACGAGCAGTACTTC
CAISESVDEQYF
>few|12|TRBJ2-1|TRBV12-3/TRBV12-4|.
TGTGCCAGCAGTCGTTTGATGAATGAGCAGTTCTTC
CASSRLMNEQFF
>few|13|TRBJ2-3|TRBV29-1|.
TGCAGCGTTGTACAGGGTAGGGCAGATACGCAGTATTTT
CSVVQGRADTQYF
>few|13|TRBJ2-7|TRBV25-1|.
TGTGCCAGCACCCCTCCGCCGGGGTACGAGCAGTACTTC
CASTPPPGYEQYF
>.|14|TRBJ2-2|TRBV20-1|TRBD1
TGCAGTGCTAGAGGGACAGGCAGAACCGGGGAGCTGTTTTTT
CSARGTGRTGELFF
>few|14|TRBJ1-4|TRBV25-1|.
TGTGCCAGCAGTGATAGGACAAGTCCAGAAAAACTGTTTTTT
CASSDRTSPEKLFF
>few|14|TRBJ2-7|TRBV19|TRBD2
TGTGCCAGTAGTGCGAGCGGGGGACACTACGAGCAGTACTTC
CASSASGGHYEQYF
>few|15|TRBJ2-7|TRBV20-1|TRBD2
TGCAGTGCTAGAGATCTACTAGCGGGAGTCTACGAGCAGTACTTC
CSARDLLAGVYEQYF
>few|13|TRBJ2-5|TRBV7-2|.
TGTGCCAGCAGCATCAGGGTTGGTGAGACCCAGTACTTC
CASSIRVGETQYF
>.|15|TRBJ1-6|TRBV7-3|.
TGTGCCAGCAGCAGAGGGGACCGGCAGAATTCACCCCTCCACTTT
CASSRGDRQNSPLHF
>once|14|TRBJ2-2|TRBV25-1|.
TGTGCCAGCAGTAACAGCGGAAACACCGGGGAGCTGTTTTTT
CASSNSGNTGELFF
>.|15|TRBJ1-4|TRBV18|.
TGTGCCAGCTCACCGGGAATCTCGGGTTCTGAAAAACTGTTTTTT
CASSPGISGSEKLFF